This is a list of T cell receptor beta chains from one sample in a study of blood T cells in healthy people across ages. TCRdb re-called the 5' RACE reads with MiXCR, one entry per CDR3 protein. The table has some 1.5 million distinct CDR3 sequences, approximately 39% seen once. The specimen was blood. The receptors shown here come from a woman aged 18-35 years in good health. CDR3s include the opening cysteine and the closing phenylalanine or tryptophan. Fields, in order: V gene, J gene, CDR3 protein.

v_call: TRBV4-3; j_call: TRBJ2-7; cdr3_aa: CASSQAPLYEQYF
v_call: TRBV12-3/TRBV12-4; j_call: TRBJ2-1; cdr3_aa: CASTISWEQFF
v_call: TRBV10-3; j_call: TRBJ2-1; cdr3_aa: CAISPDYNEQFF
v_call: TRBV20-1; j_call: TRBJ2-3; cdr3_aa: CSIPTAGAIDTQYF
v_call: TRBV5-1; j_call: TRBJ1-4; cdr3_aa: CASSETRGRLEKLFF
v_call: TRBV19; j_call: TRBJ1-5; cdr3_aa: CASRRRGARGNQPQHF
v_call: TRBV4-1; j_call: TRBJ1-4; cdr3_aa: CASSHQAGTNEKLFF
v_call: TRBV20-1; j_call: TRBJ2-1; cdr3_aa: CSARRDRVILSSYNEQFF
v_call: TRBV7-9; j_call: TRBJ1-1; cdr3_aa: CASSLDLWAEAFF
v_call: TRBV6-8; j_call: TRBJ2-7; cdr3_aa: CASSYQGLYEQYF
v_call: TRBV2; j_call: TRBJ1-1; cdr3_aa: CASSGDISTEAFF
v_call: TRBV6-6; j_call: -; cdr3_aa: CASTGEGGSYNEQYF
v_call: TRBV7-7; j_call: TRBJ2-1; cdr3_aa: CASSRGGQGLDEQFF
v_call: TRBV6-5; j_call: TRBJ2-1; cdr3_aa: CASSYRGNPSYNEQFF
v_call: TRBV20-1; j_call: TRBJ2-7; cdr3_aa: CSARKSYEQYF
v_call: TRBV2; j_call: TRBJ1-4; cdr3_aa: CASSDRWRRNEKLFF
v_call: TRBV20-1; j_call: TRBJ2-5; cdr3_aa: CSASKRSFSETQYF
v_call: TRBV24-1; j_call: TRBJ2-1; cdr3_aa: CATSDPGTPTEQFF
v_call: TRBV6-2/TRBV6-3; j_call: TRBJ1-4; cdr3_aa: CASSWDRVGGLPNEKLFF
v_call: TRBV4-3; j_call: TRBJ2-1; cdr3_aa: CASSHWGLAGGFNEQFF
v_call: TRBV28; j_call: TRBJ2-7; cdr3_aa: CASSFPPWGSGSKDYEQYF
v_call: TRBV4-3; j_call: TRBJ2-5; cdr3_aa: CASSHVGGIQETQYF
v_call: TRBV6-2/TRBV6-3; j_call: -; cdr3_aa: CASKTSEGPERSYEQYF
v_call: TRBV29-1; j_call: TRBJ2-7; cdr3_aa: CSVQEKTYEQYF
v_call: TRBV12-3/TRBV12-4; j_call: TRBJ1-6; cdr3_aa: CASSLGQGESSPLHF
v_call: TRBV7-6; j_call: TRBJ1-1; cdr3_aa: CASSSGTVFNTEAFF
v_call: TRBV2; j_call: TRBJ2-7; cdr3_aa: CASSGTTLGYEQYF
v_call: TRBV27; j_call: TRBJ2-5; cdr3_aa: CASSLRGLAGKETQYF
v_call: TRBV20-1; j_call: TRBJ1-4; cdr3_aa: CSARGQYDEKLFF
v_call: TRBV6-2/TRBV6-3; j_call: TRBJ2-7; cdr3_aa: CASSSPRLAFYEQYF
v_call: TRBV5-1; j_call: TRBJ2-7; cdr3_aa: CASRGTASSYEQYF
v_call: TRBV5-5; j_call: TRBJ2-1; cdr3_aa: CASSMGGTGFYNEQFF
v_call: TRBV4-2; j_call: TRBJ2-1; cdr3_aa: CASSLHTSGRVNEQFF
v_call: TRBV4-3; j_call: TRBJ2-5; cdr3_aa: CASSQDSGVEGPYNEQYF
v_call: TRBV7-2; j_call: TRBJ1-6; cdr3_aa: CASSLKGIHSPLHF
v_call: TRBV4-2; j_call: TRBJ2-5; cdr3_aa: CASSQVGGAGVKTQYF
v_call: TRBV12-3/TRBV12-4; j_call: TRBJ2-7; cdr3_aa: CTSSSLAGIIFEQYF
v_call: TRBV6-5; j_call: -; cdr3_aa: CASSYSLPSYNEQYF
v_call: TRBV25-1; j_call: TRBJ2-4; cdr3_aa: CASSEGGENIQYF
v_call: TRBV7-9; j_call: TRBJ1-1; cdr3_aa: CASSFTSGTEAFF
v_call: TRBV5-1; j_call: TRBJ1-2; cdr3_aa: CASSLVDNYGYTF
v_call: TRBV6-2/TRBV6-3; j_call: TRBJ2-3; cdr3_aa: CASQDSSTDTQYF
v_call: TRBV27; j_call: TRBJ1-1; cdr3_aa: CASSSETGTEVFF
v_call: TRBV29-1; j_call: TRBJ2-1; cdr3_aa: CSVEDPSGPTYNEQFF
v_call: TRBV19; j_call: TRBJ2-7; cdr3_aa: CVTGTGYQYEQYF
v_call: TRBV27; j_call: TRBJ2-7; cdr3_aa: CASSPTRLSYEQYF
v_call: TRBV12-3/TRBV12-4; j_call: TRBJ2-3; cdr3_aa: CASSPDRITDTQYF
v_call: TRBV28; j_call: TRBJ2-7; cdr3_aa: CASILEGGYEQYF
v_call: TRBV18; j_call: TRBJ1-5; cdr3_aa: CASSPYQGDSQPQHF
v_call: TRBV7-2; j_call: TRBJ2-3; cdr3_aa: CASSLGLTGGLTDTQYF
v_call: TRBV2; j_call: TRBJ2-3; cdr3_aa: CASTPGTTNTDTQYF
v_call: TRBV7-3; j_call: TRBJ2-1; cdr3_aa: CASSLSGLALYNEQFF
v_call: TRBV15; j_call: TRBJ1-1; cdr3_aa: CATSRDILNTEAFF
v_call: TRBV29-1; j_call: TRBJ2-3; cdr3_aa: CSVETGTGYGTQYF
v_call: TRBV10-2; j_call: TRBJ2-3; cdr3_aa: CAIGGGGPDTQYF
v_call: TRBV3-1; j_call: TRBJ1-6; cdr3_aa: CASSQDGKNSPPHF
v_call: TRBV7-2; j_call: TRBJ1-2; cdr3_aa: CASSPSLAAANYGYTF
v_call: TRBV3-1; j_call: TRBJ1-4; cdr3_aa: CASSLRATTNEKLFF
v_call: TRBV2; j_call: TRBJ1-5; cdr3_aa: CASSEASRQGPYQPQHF
v_call: TRBV12-3/TRBV12-4; j_call: TRBJ1-6; cdr3_aa: CASRYRVLSYNSPLHF